This T cell receptor beta chain comes out of a study of vaccination effects on CD4 cells after COVID-19. The method was immunoSEQ multiplex PCR; TCRdb's version includes in-frame clones alone and lacks a portion of them. The data contain more than 60,000 clones, over 70% of them seen just once; the ten biggest clones take up 1.5% to 1.9%. Note on this clone: Its antigen is not known.

Ahead of sequencing, the ViraFEST assay grew antigen-specific CD4+ T cells using viral peptide pools. When ten to eleven days of culture had elapsed, CD4+ T cells were isolated. Participants were vaccinated with two doses of either the BNT162b2 or mRNA-1273 vaccine. V dropped 0 bases and J dropped 6 bases, with 10 bases sitting between them. CDR3 size: 14 residues. Germline lookup yields CDR1 SGHRS and CDR2 YFSETQ. The specimen comprised CD4+ T cells from PBMCs cultured with HCoV-229E spike peptides, sampled after COVID-19 vaccination. This TCR came from a human donor who received a COVID-19 vaccine. This sequence joins TRBV5-1 and TRBJ2-1, with TRBD1 as a possible D gene (5 bases). The CDR3 coding sequence is TGCGCCAGCAGCTTGGCCTACCAGGGCAATGAGCAGTTCTTC. It specifies CASSLAYQGNEQFF.